These 7 T cell receptor beta chains originate from one sample sequenced in a study of naive and memory T cell subsets. The SP2 primer and nested alpha and beta constant region primers amplified ligated cDNA in four rounds. TCRdb re-derived calls from the 5' RACE reads in MiXCR, one entry per CDR3 protein. The sample carries tens of thousands of distinct CDR3 sequences, over 7% recorded once. An oligonucleotide containing a UMI was ligated to the 3' end of TCR cDNA. The source is a male donor in good health.

This clonotype was counted many times. The chain combines TRBV4-2 with TRBJ2-4; possible D gene TRBD1, 6 bases. This CDR3 is built from 18 residues. The germline V gene encodes CDR1 LGHNA and CDR2 YNFKEQ. The V and J ends lost 0 bases and 6 bases respectively, with 21 bases between them. The CDR3: CASSQDPPTSGAVNIQYF. The CDR3, as DNA: TGTGCCAGCAGCCAAGATCCTCCCACCTCAGGGGCCGTAAACATTCAGTACTTC.

There are a few counts of this clonotype. This chain uses TRBV5-1 with TRBJ2-3; D uncertain. V lost 9 bases to trimming and J lost 1 base, with 9 bases between them. The CDR3 contains 12 residues. Germline CDR1 reads SGHRS; CDR2 reads YFSETQ. The CDR3 bases are TGCGCCACCATCCCGGGCACAGATACGCAGTATTTT. Its protein is CATIPGTDTQYF. The full variable domain, its missing parts supplied by reference TRBV5-1 and TRBJ2-3, is KAGVTQTPRYLIKTRGQQVTLSCSPISGHRSVSWYQQTPGQGLQFLFEYFSETQRNKGNFPGRFSGRQFSNSRSEMNVSTLELGDSALYLCATIPGTDTQYFGPGTRLTVL.

The sample holds a few counts of this clonotype. This chain uses TRBV2 with TRBJ2-1; 9 bases match TRBD2. V lost 7 bases to trimming and J lost 3 bases; unmatched junction nucleotides: 7. Germline CDR1 reads SNHLY; CDR2 reads FYNNEI. There are 15 residues in the CDR3. The CDR3 DNA reads as TGTGCCAGCACGAGGGGTAGCGGGGGCTACAATGAGCAGTTCTTC. As protein: CASTRGSGGYNEQFF.

The rearrangement links TRBV27 to TRBJ2-3; D possibly corresponds to TRBD2 (6 bases). V lost 6 bases, J lost 1 base, and 14 bases lay in between. Germline V gives CDR1 MNHEY, CDR2 SMNVEV (reference sequence). The CDR3 is made up of 15 amino acids. CDR3 loop: CASRRTSFRTDTQYF. In nucleotides, the CDR3 is TGTGCCAGCAGACGCACTAGCTTCCGCACAGATACGCAGTATTTT.

Worth noting for this clonotype: One junction end disagrees with the germline gene, perhaps due to a read error. The chain carries TRBV6-4 and TRBJ2-1; D possibly corresponds to TRBD1 (5 bases). The CDR3 covers 12 residues. Germline CDR1 and CDR2: MRHNA and SNTAGT. The CDR3 DNA follows: TGCGCCAGCAGTGACAGCTACAATGAGCAGTTCTTC. Translating gives CASSDSYNEQFF.

The chain carries TRBV12-3 or TRBV12-4 and TRBJ2-4; no clear D gene. Between the trimmed V and J ends, which lost 3 bases and 7 bases, there was a span of 7 bases. This CDR3 has 12 amino acids. This chain's CDR3 is CASSFPSNIQYF. CDR3 DNA sequence: TGTGCCAGCAGTTTCCCGTCGAACATTCAGTACTTC.

The J gene is TRBJ1-1, the V gene TRBV5-1; D gene uncertain. Trimming took off 5 bases at V and 0 bases at J, with 8 bases between the two ends. The CDR3 is 13 residues long. Germline loops: CDR1 SGHRS, CDR2 YFSETQ. As DNA, the CDR3 is TGCGCCAGCAGTGACGGTCTGAACACTGAAGCTTTCTTT. This gives the protein CASSDGLNTEAFF.